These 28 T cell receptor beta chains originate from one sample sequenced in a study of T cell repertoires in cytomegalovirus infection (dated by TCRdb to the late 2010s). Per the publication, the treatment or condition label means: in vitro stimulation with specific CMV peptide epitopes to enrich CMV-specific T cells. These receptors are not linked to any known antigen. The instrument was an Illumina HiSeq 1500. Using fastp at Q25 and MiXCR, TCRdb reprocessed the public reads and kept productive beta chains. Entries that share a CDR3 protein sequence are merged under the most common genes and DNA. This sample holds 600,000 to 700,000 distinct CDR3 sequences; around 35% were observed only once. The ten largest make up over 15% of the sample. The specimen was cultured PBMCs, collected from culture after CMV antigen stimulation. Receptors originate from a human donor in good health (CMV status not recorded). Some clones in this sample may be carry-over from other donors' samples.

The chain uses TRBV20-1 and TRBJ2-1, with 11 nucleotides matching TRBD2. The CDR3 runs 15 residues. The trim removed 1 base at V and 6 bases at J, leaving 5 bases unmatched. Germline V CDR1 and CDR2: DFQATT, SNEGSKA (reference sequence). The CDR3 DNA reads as TGCAGTGCTAGAGTTAGCGGGGGGGCCATCAATGAGCAGTTCTTC. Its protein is CSARVSGGAINEQFF.

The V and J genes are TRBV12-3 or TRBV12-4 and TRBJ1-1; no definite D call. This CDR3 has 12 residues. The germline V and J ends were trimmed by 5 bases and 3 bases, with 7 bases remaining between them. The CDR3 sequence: CASSDGHTEAFF. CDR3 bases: TGTGCCAGCAGTGACGGTCACACTGAAGCTTTCTTT.

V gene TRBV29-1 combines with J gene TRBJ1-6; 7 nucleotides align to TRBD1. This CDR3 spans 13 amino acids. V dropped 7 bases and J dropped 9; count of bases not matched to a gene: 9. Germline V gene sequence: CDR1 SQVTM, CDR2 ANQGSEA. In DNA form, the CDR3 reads TGCAGCGCCCAACAGGGGAGAGGTTCACCCCTCCACTTT. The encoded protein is CSAQQGRGSPLHF.

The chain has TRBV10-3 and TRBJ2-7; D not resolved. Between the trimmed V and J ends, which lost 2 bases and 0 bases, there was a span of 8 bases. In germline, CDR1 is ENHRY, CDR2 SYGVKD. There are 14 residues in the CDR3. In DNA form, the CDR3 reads TGTGCCATCAGTGAGCTATCGAGCTCCTACGAGCAGTACTTC. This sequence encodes CAISELSSSYEQYF.

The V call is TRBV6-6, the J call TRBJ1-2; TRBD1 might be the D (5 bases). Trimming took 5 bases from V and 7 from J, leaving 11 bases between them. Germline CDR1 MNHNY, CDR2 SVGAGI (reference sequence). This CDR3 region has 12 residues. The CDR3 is CASSGGEGGYTF. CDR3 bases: TGTGCCAGCAGTGGGGGGGAAGGTGGCTACACCTTC.

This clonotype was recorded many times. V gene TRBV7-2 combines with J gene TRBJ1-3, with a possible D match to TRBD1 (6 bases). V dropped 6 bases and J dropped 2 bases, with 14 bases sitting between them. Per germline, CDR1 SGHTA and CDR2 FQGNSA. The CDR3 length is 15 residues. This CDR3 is CASRPRGGTGNTIYF. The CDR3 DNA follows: TGTGCCAGCAGACCCCGCGGGGGCACTGGAAACACCATATATTTT.

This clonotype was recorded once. The CDR3 region has the DNA TGTGCCAGTACCTTTTTCACCACGGGAGAAAAACTGTTTTTT. It specifies CASTFFTTGEKLFF. J is TRBJ1-4 and V is TRBV6-1; D not resolved. V lost 9 bases to trimming and J lost 8 bases, with 19 bases between them. The CDR3 sequence is 14 residues long. Germline CDR1 MNHNS, CDR2 SASEGT.

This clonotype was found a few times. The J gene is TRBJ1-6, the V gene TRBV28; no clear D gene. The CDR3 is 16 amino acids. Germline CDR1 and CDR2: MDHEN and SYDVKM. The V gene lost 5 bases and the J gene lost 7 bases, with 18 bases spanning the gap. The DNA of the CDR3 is TGTGCCAGCAGTCGATTAGGTAGCTCGAGGAATTCACCCCTCCACTTT. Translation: CASSRLGSSRNSPLHF.

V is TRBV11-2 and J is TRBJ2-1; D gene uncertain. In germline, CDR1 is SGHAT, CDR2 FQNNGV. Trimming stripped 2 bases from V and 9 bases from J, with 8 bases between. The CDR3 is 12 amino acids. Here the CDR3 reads CASSLTISEQFF. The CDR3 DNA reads TGTGCCAGCAGCTTAACTATTTCTGAGCAGTTCTTC.

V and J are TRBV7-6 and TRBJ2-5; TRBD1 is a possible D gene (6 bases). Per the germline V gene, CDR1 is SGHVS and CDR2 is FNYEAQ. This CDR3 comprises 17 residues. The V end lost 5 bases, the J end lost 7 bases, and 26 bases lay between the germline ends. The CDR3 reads CASSEGKPGRGFGTQYF. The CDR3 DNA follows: TGTGCCAGCAGCGAAGGCAAGCCGGGCAGGGGATTCGGGACCCAGTACTTC.

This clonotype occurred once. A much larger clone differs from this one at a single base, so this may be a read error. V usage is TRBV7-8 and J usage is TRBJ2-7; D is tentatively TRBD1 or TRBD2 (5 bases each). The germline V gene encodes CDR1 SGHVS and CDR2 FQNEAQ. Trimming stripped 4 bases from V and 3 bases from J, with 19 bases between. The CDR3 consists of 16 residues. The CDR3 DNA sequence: TGTGCCAGCAGCTCCCGGGACGGGCCGGGCGACTACGAGCAGTACTTC. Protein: CASSSRDGPGDYEQYF.

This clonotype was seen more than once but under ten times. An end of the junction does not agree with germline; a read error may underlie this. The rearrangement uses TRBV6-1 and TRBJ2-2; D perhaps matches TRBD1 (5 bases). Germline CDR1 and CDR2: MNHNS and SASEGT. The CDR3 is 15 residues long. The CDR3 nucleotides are TGTGCCAGCAGGGAAGGACACCGGTACACCGGGGAGCTGTTTTTT. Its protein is CASREGHRYTGELFF.

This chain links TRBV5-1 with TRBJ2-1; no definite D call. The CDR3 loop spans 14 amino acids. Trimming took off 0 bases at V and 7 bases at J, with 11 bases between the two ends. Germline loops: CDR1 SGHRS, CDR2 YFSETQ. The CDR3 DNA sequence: TGCGCCAGCAGCTTGGTTTCGGCGAGTAATGAGCAGTTCTTC. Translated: CASSLVSASNEQFF.

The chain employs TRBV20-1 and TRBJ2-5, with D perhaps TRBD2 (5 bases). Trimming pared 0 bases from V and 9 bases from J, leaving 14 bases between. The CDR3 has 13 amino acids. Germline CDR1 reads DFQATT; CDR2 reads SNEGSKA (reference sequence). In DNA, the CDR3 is TGCAGTGCTAGAGATGAGGGAACCACATCCCAGTACTTC. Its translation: CSARDEGTTSQYF.

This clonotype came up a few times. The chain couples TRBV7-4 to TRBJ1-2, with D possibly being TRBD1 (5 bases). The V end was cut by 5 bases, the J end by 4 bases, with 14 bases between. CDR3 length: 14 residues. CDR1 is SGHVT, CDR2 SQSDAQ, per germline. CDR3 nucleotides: TGTGCCAGCAGCCTCGAATTAGACAGCTATGGCTACACCTTC. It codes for CASSLELDSYGYTF.

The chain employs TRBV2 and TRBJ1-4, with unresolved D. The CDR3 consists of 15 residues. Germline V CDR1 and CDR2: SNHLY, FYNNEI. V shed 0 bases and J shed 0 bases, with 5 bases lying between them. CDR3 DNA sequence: TGTGCCAGCAGTGAAGCTGGGGCAACTAATGAAAAACTGTTTTTT. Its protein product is CASSEAGATNEKLFF.

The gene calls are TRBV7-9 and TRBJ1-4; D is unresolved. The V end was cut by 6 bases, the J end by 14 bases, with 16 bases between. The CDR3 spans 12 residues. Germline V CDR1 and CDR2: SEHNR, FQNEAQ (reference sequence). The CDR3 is CASSRTAVQLFF. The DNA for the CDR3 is TGTGCCAGCAGTCGGACGGCAGTGCAGCTGTTTTTT.

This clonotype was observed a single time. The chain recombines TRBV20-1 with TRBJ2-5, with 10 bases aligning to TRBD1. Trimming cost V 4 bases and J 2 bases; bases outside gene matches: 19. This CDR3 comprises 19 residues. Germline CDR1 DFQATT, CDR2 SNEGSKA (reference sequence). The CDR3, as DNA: TGCAGTGCTATTGTCGTTGGGGGGACAGGGGTTGGGTGGCAAGAGACCCAGTACTTC. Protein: CSAIVVGGTGVGWQETQYF.

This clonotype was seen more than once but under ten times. DNA of the CDR3: TGCAGTGCTGGGGACGGCGACCCCCGGCGGGAGCAGTTCTTC. It codes for CSAGDGDPRREQFF. V gene TRBV20-1 combines with J gene TRBJ2-1, with D tentatively TRBD1 or TRBD2 (5 bases each). The CDR3 covers 14 residues. Per germline, CDR1 DFQATT and CDR2 SNEGSKA (reference sequence). The V end lost 5 bases, the J end lost 10 bases, and 21 bases lay between the germline ends.

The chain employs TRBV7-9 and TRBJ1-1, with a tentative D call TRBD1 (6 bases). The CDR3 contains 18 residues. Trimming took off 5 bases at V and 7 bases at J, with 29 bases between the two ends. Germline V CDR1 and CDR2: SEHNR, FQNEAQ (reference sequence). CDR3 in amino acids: CASSPLYFSDSESNEAFF. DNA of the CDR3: TGTGCCAGCAGCCCGCTCTATTTCTCGGACAGTGAATCGAATGAAGCTTTCTTT. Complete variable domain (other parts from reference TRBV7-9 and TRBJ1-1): DTGVSQNPRHKITKRGQNVTFRCDPISEHNRLYWYRQTLGQGPEFLTYFQNEAQLEKSRLLSDRFSAERPKGSFSTLEIQRTEQGDSAMYLCASSPLYFSDSESNEAFFGQGTRLTVV.

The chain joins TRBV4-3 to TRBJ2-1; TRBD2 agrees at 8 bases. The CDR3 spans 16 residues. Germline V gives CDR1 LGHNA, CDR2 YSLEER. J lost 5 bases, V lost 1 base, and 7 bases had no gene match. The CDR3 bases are TGCGCCAGCAGCCAAGCCCTTTCAGCGGGGGACAATGAGCAGTTCTTC. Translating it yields CASSQALSAGDNEQFF.

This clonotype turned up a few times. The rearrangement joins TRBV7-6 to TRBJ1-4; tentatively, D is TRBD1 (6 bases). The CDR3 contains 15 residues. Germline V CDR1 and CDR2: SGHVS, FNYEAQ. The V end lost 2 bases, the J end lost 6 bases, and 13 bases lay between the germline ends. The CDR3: CASSLFGGRDEKLFF. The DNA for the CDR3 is TGTGCCAGCAGCTTATTTGGGGGGCGCGATGAAAAACTGTTTTTT.

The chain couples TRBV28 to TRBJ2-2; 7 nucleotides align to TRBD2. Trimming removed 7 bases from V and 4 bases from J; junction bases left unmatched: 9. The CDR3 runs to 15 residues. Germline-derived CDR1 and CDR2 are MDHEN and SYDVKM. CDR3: CASIFSGPSTGELFF. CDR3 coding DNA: TGTGCCAGCATTTTTAGCGGGCCGAGCACCGGGGAGCTGTTTTTT.

CDR3 residues: CASSRYFSSNTGELFF. The CDR3 DNA sequence: TGTGCCAGCAGCAGATACTTCAGCTCGAACACCGGGGAGCTGTTTTTT. The chain uses TRBV6-2 or TRBV6-3 and TRBJ2-2; D remains ambiguous. Germline V gene data show CDR1 as MNHEY and CDR2 as SVGEGT. V was pared by 6 bases and J by 0 bases, with 14 bases between. This CDR3 is 16 amino acids long.

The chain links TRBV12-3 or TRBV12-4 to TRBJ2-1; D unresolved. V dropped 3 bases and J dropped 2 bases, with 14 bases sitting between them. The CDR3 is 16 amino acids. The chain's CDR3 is CASSFDLAPPYNEQFF. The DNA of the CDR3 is TGTGCCAGCAGTTTCGATTTAGCCCCACCCTACAATGAGCAGTTCTTC.

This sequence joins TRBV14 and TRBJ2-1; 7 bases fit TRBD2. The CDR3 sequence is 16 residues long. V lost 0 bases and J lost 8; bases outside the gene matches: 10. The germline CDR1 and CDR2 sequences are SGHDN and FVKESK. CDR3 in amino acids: CASSQDRDYPVDEQFF. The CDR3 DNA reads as TGTGCCAGCAGCCAAGATCGGGACTACCCCGTTGATGAGCAGTTCTTC.

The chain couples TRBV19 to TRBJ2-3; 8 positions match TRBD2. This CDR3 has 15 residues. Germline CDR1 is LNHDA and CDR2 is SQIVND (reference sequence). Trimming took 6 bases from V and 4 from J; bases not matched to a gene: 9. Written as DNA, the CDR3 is TGTGCCAGTAGGGGTAGCGGGATAGGAGCAGATACGCAGTATTTT. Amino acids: CASRGSGIGADTQYF.

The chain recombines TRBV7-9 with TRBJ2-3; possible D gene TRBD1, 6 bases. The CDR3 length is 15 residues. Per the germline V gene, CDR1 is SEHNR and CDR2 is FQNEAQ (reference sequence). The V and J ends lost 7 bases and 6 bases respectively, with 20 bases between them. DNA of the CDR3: TGTGCCAGCACCTCAACGGCAGGGGCGGGTGATACGCAGTATTTT. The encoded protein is CASTSTAGAGDTQYF.